The 32 T cell receptor beta chains presented below share a single source sample, sequenced in a study of a mutant IDH1 vaccine in newly diagnosed glioma. This sample's time point: week 23, last vaccination. With topical imiquimod, each dose of the vaccine consisted of 300 ug of mutant IDH1 20-mer peptide. For these TCRs, the target antigens are not known. Profiling relied on immunoSEQ multiplex PCR, and the TCRdb table lists in-frame clones only, not all of them. The sample contains under 45,000 clones, roughly 80% of which appear only once. The sequencing here drew on PBMCs, taken from a glioma patient whose treatment included an IDH1 peptide vaccine. The receptors stem from a man aged 50-59 years with glioma.

This clone was picked up a small number of times. The chain is built from TRBV9 and TRBJ1-2, with D perhaps matching TRBD1 (6 bases). V was clipped by 4 bases and J by 4 bases, with 17 bases between them. The CDR3 sequence is 15 residues long. Germline values: CDR1 SGDLS, CDR2 YYNGEE. The CDR3 region is CASSYQQGRTYGYTF. CDR3 DNA: TGTGCCAGCAGCTATCAACAGGGAAGGACCTATGGCTACACCTTC.

The chain recombines TRBV27 with TRBJ1-2; D is unclear. The germline V gene encodes CDR1 MNHEY and CDR2 SMNVEV (reference sequence). V lost 3 bases, J lost 1 base, and 12 bases lay in between. CDR3 length equals 15 residues. The CDR3 nucleotides are TGTGCCAGCAGTTTTCTGAACAGCTTTAACTATGGCTACACCTTC. It is translated as CASSFLNSFNYGYTF.

The chain couples TRBV4-3 to TRBJ2-7; TRBD1 matches 9 bases. The ends lost 0 bases at V and 4 bases at J; junction bases unmatched: 10. This CDR3 region has 17 residues. Germline-derived CDR1 and CDR2 are LGHNA and YSLEER. The CDR3 DNA reads TGCGCCAGCAGCCAAGATTCCCGACAGGGGGGCAAGTACGAGCAGTACTTC. Its protein product is CASSQDSRQGGKYEQYF.

The chain joins TRBV6-1 to TRBJ2-2; no firm D call. Looked up from germline, CDR1 is MNHNS and CDR2 is SASEGT. Trimming left V 7 bases short and J 4 bases short, with 10 bases between. The CDR3 spans 13 residues. The CDR3 loop is CASNEVLTGELFF. In DNA form, the CDR3 reads TGTGCCAGCAATGAGGTTCTCACCGGGGAGCTGTTTTTT.

This chain connects TRBV5-1 to TRBJ1-1, with a weak D call TRBD1 (5 bases). Germline CDR1 is SGHRS and CDR2 is YFSETQ. V gave up 0 bases and J gave up 2 bases, with 11 bases separating them. There are 15 residues in the CDR3. CDR3 loop: CASSLGAGRNTEAFF. CDR3 DNA sequence: TGCGCCAGCAGCTTGGGTGCAGGGCGAAACACTGAAGCTTTCTTT.

The rearrangement links TRBV6-1 to TRBJ2-7; D unclear. The V gene lost 1 base and the J gene lost 0 bases, with 10 bases spanning the gap. The CDR3 consists of 15 residues. Germline-derived CDR1 and CDR2 are MNHNS and SASEGT. The DNA of the CDR3 is TGTGCCAGCAGTGAAGTCCCAGTGAGCTCCTACGAGCAGTACTTC. The encoded protein is CASSEVPVSSYEQYF.

The chain recombines TRBV10-3 with TRBJ1-2; 7 bases fit TRBD1. From germline, CDR1 is ENHRY and CDR2 SYGVKD. The CDR3 is 16 residues long. J lost 4 bases, V lost 3 bases, and 11 bases had no gene match. DNA for the CDR3: TGTGCCATCAGTGACGGGACAGAAGGGCCGGTCTATGGCTACACCTTC. It specifies CAISDGTEGPVYGYTF.

Relative to its sample, this clone is medium-sized (0.01 to 0.1%). The chain couples TRBV27 to TRBJ1-2; D might be TRBD1 (6 bases). This CDR3 contains 13 residues. Germline V gives CDR1 MNHEY, CDR2 SMNVEV (reference sequence). With 6 bases removed from V and 4 bases from J, the gap between germline ends came to 12 bases. The CDR3 protein is CASSPTGIYGYTF. CDR3 coding DNA: TGTGCCAGCAGCCCGACAGGAATCTATGGCTACACCTTC.

This rearrangement joins TRBV7-3 to TRBJ1-1, with D possibly matching TRBD1 (5 bases). Germline V gene data show CDR1 as SGHTA and CDR2 as FQGTGA. This CDR3 is built from 14 residues. Between the trimmed V and J ends, which lost 5 bases and 7 bases, there was a span of 17 bases. The DNA for the CDR3 is TGTGCCAGCAGCCCTTTATATGGGGGAGGTGAAGCTTTCTTT. Translation: CASSPLYGGGEAFF.

This chain joins TRBV28 and TRBJ2-7; a possible D gene is TRBD2 (6 bases). The CDR3 sequence is 14 residues long. Germline CDR1 is MDHEN and CDR2 is SYDVKM. V lost 8 bases, J lost 3 bases, and 17 bases lay in between. The CDR3 spells CASERAGSVYEQYF. In nucleotides, the CDR3 is TGTGCCAGCGAGCGGGCGGGGTCCGTCTACGAGCAGTACTTC. The variable domain in full, completed from reference TRBV28 and TRBJ2-7, reads DVKVTQSSRYLVKRTGEKVFLECVQDMDHENMFWYRQDPGLGLRLIYFSYDVKMKEKGDIPEGYSVSREKKERFSLILESASTNQTSMYLCASERAGSVYEQYFGPGTRLTVT.

This rearrangement joins TRBV10-3 to TRBJ2-1, with D unresolved. Trimming stripped 3 bases from V and 3 bases from J, with 15 bases between. This CDR3 contains 16 residues. Germline CDR1 reads ENHRY; CDR2 reads SYGVKD. CDR3 amino acids: CAISDRSKKDYNEQFF. CDR3 DNA: TGTGCCATCAGTGACCGGTCGAAAAAGGACTACAATGAGCAGTTCTTC.

The chain is built from TRBV19 and TRBJ1-4; 10 bases align to TRBD1. V was pared by 5 bases and J by 7 bases, with 1 base of the junction left unmatched. Per germline, CDR1 LNHDA and CDR2 SQIVND (reference sequence). This CDR3 spans 13 amino acids. The CDR3 spells CASSWTGGEKLFF. The CDR3 DNA reads TGTGCCAGTAGTTGGACAGGGGGTGAAAAACTGTTTTTT.

This chain joins TRBV30 and TRBJ1-1; D is perhaps TRBD1 (5 bases). From germline, CDR1 is GTSNPN and CDR2 SVGIG (reference sequence). CDR3 size: 12 residues. V lost 4 bases and J 4 bases, leaving 10 bases between the germline ends. The CDR3 loop reads CAWTGVFTEAFF. CDR3 sequence (DNA): TGTGCCTGGACGGGGGTGTTCACTGAAGCTTTCTTT. Full variable domain (remainder filled in from reference TRBV30 and TRBJ1-1): SQTIHQWPATLVQPVGSPLSLECTVEGTSNPNLYWYRQAAGRGLQLLFYSVGIGQISSEVPQNLSASRPQDRQFILSSKKLLLSDSGFYLCAWTGVFTEAFFGQGTRLTVV.

The V call is TRBV29-1, the J call TRBJ2-7; possible D gene TRBD2, 5 bases. The CDR3 sequence is 11 residues long. With 3 bases removed from V and 7 bases from J, the gap between germline ends came to 10 bases. Germline CDR1 is SQVTM and CDR2 is ANQGSEA. The CDR3 loop reads CSVEGSGEQYF. The CDR3 DNA sequence: TGCAGCGTTGAGGGGTCGGGGGAGCAGTACTTC.

The count of this clone is one. The chain employs TRBV27 and TRBJ1-5, with D possibly matching TRBD1 (5 bases). There are 13 residues in the CDR3. Trimming took off 2 bases at V and 6 bases at J, with 8 bases between the two ends. CDR1 MNHEY and CDR2 SMNVEV come from the germline V gene (reference sequence). The CDR3 protein is CASSLGGSQPQHF. The CDR3 region has the DNA TGTGCCAGCAGTTTAGGGGGGTCTCAGCCCCAGCATTTT.

The CDR3 reads CASSFPASSYEQYF. The CDR3 region has the DNA TGTGCCAGCAGCTTCCCGGCAAGCTCCTACGAGCAGTACTTC. V is TRBV7-9 and J is TRBJ2-7; D is unclear. This CDR3 is built from 14 residues. The V end was cut by 3 bases, the J end by 0 bases, with 9 bases between. The germline gives CDR1 SEHNR, CDR2 FQNEAQ (reference sequence).

The rearrangement uses TRBV28 and TRBJ2-2, with D possibly matching TRBD1 (5 bases). V shed 2 bases and J shed 3 bases, with 13 bases lying between them. This CDR3 has 16 amino acids. Germline lookup yields CDR1 MDHEN and CDR2 SYDVKM. The chain's CDR3 is CASSLPGNLYTGELFF. The CDR3 nucleotides are TGTGCCAGCAGTTTACCAGGGAACCTATACACCGGGGAGCTGTTTTTT.

The chain uses TRBV30 and TRBJ1-4; the match to TRBD1 covers 10 bases. The CDR3 is 14 amino acids. Germline V CDR1 and CDR2: GTSNPN, SVGIG (reference sequence). V trimming: 1 base; J trimming: 8 bases; junction bases outside the gene matches: 4. The CDR3 DNA follows: TGTGCCTGGAGTGAAGGACAGGGGGAAGAAAAACTGTTTTTT. It specifies CAWSEGQGEEKLFF.

The chain combines TRBV30 with TRBJ1-6, with D perhaps matching TRBD1 (5 bases). The CDR3 extends over 15 amino acids. V was cut by 0 bases and J by 7 bases, with 13 bases left in between. The V gene's germline CDR1 is GTSNPN and CDR2 SVGIG (reference sequence). The CDR3 bases are TGTGCCTGGAGTGTACATCGGGCAGGGAATTCACCCCTCCACTTT. It encodes CAWSVHRAGNSPLHF. Full variable domain (outside the CDR3, taken from reference TRBV30 and TRBJ1-6): SQTIHQWPATLVQPVGSPLSLECTVEGTSNPNLYWYRQAAGRGLQLLFYSVGIGQISSEVPQNLSASRPQDRQFILSSKKLLLSDSGFYLCAWSVHRAGNSPLHFGNGTRLTVT.

This sequence joins TRBV4-3 and TRBJ1-4; 7 positions agree with TRBD1. The V segment lost 0 bases and the J segment 5 bases; nucleotides outside the gene matches: 6. From germline, CDR1 is LGHNA and CDR2 YSLEER. This CDR3 has 16 amino acids. CDR3 in amino acids: CASSQDLGRGNEKLFF. As DNA, the CDR3 is TGCGCCAGCAGCCAAGATCTTGGCAGGGGGAATGAAAAACTGTTTTTT.

This chain joins TRBV10-3 and TRBJ1-1; 8 positions match TRBD1. The germline V gene encodes CDR1 ENHRY and CDR2 SYGVKD. The junction had 8 bases not matched to a gene; V was cut back by 6 bases and J by 5 bases. This CDR3 contains 14 residues. In nucleotides, the CDR3 is TGTGCCATCAGGGCCGGGACAGGCCTTACTGAAGCTTTCTTT. It yields the protein CAIRAGTGLTEAFF.

This clone has more than one count but fewer than ten. The chain joins TRBV7-2 to TRBJ1-4; D is possibly TRBD1 (6 bases). CDR1 is SGHTA, CDR2 FQGNSA, per germline. The CDR3 sequence is 16 residues long. Trimming shortened V by 5 bases and J by 8 bases, and 21 bases separated the two germline ends. The CDR3 loop reads CASSLWGGRQDEKLFF. The CDR3 DNA sequence: TGTGCCAGCAGCCTCTGGGGGGGCCGGCAAGACGAAAAACTGTTTTTT.

J is TRBJ1-3 and V is TRBV30, with D unresolved. CDR1 and CDR2 (germline): GTSNPN, SVGIG (reference sequence). The CDR3 contains 14 residues. Trimming stripped 2 bases from V and 3 bases from J, with 11 bases between. The DNA for the CDR3 is TGTGCCTGGAGTACGGGCGCGGGTGGAAACACCATATATTTT. Encoded protein: CAWSTGAGGNTIYF.

The chain joins TRBV5-6 to TRBJ2-3; the D gene is possibly TRBD1 (5 bases). The germline V and J ends were trimmed by 8 bases and 3 bases, with 25 bases remaining between them. The CDR3 totals 17 residues. Germline V gene sequence: CDR1 SGHDT, CDR2 YYEEEE. CDR3 protein: CASRPMTARDGTDTQYF. DNA of the CDR3: TGTGCCAGTCGGCCCATGACAGCTCGAGACGGGACAGATACGCAGTATTTT.

The V and J genes are TRBV27 and TRBJ2-2, with a possible D match to TRBD2 (5 bases). This CDR3 has 14 residues. Germline values: CDR1 MNHEY, CDR2 SMNVEV (reference sequence). V was trimmed by 3 bases and J by 2 bases, leaving 7 bases between them. The DNA of the CDR3 is TGTGCCAGCAGTTTGACTACCAACACCGGGGAGCTGTTTTTT. Its translation: CASSLTTNTGELFF.

The chain has TRBV4-3 and TRBJ2-5; the D is unclear. Per germline, CDR1 LGHNA and CDR2 YSLEER. The CDR3 contains 13 residues. V lost 0 bases and J lost 5, with 7 bases in between. The CDR3 DNA follows: TGCGCCAGCAGCCAAGATCAAAGGGAGACCCAGTACTTC. This translates into CASSQDQRETQYF.

The chain combines TRBV30 with TRBJ1-1; D is undetermined. The CDR3 is 15 residues long. Germline lookup yields CDR1 GTSNPN and CDR2 SVGIG (reference sequence). V was shortened by 5 bases and J by 1 base, with 17 bases between the two germline ends. CDR3 nucleotides: TGTGCCTGGGTCCGGCCCGACCTTAGGAACACTGAAGCTTTCTTT. Translated, it gives CAWVRPDLRNTEAFF. Supplemented by reference TRBV30 and TRBJ1-1, the full variable domain reads SQTIHQWPATLVQPVGSPLSLECTVEGTSNPNLYWYRQAAGRGLQLLFYSVGIGQISSEVPQNLSASRPQDRQFILSSKKLLLSDSGFYLCAWVRPDLRNTEAFFGQGTRLTVV.

This clone showed up just a few times. This chain links TRBV7-2 with TRBJ2-2, with unresolved D. Per germline, CDR1 SGHTA and CDR2 FQGNSA. CDR3 length equals 13 residues. V lost 0 bases and J 6 bases, leaving 5 bases between the germline ends. CDR3 sequence (DNA): TGTGCCAGCAGCTTAGCTTTCTCCGGGGAGCTGTTTTTT. It translates to CASSLAFSGELFF.

The DNA of the CDR3 is TGTGCCAGCAGCGTTACCCGGGACAGGGGAATGAGGACTGAAGCTTTCTTT. Translated: CASSVTRDRGMRTEAFF. V usage is TRBV9 and J usage is TRBJ1-1, with TRBD1 matching 10 bases. Germline V gene lookup returns CDR1 SGDLS and CDR2 YYNGEE. V shed 2 bases, J shed 5 bases, and the junction held 12 bases outside the gene matches. This CDR3 contains 17 residues.

The chain is built from TRBV4-3 and TRBJ2-1; D may be TRBD2 (7 bases). The CDR3 is 14 amino acids. Trimming removed 4 bases at V and 9 bases at J, with 16 bases between. Germline V gene sequence: CDR1 LGHNA, CDR2 YSLEER. This CDR3 is CASSRGGPIFEQFF. As DNA, the CDR3 is TGCGCCAGCAGCCGGGGGGGGCCCATTTTTGAGCAGTTCTTC.

The rearrangement joins TRBV4-1 to TRBJ2-7; 10 bases agree with TRBD2. The CDR3 has 15 residues. Germline values: CDR1 MGHRA, CDR2 YSYEKL. Trimming at V came to 1 base and at J to 1 base, leaving 1 base not matched to a gene. This chain's CDR3 is CASSQGLAGSYEQYF. The DNA of the CDR3 is TGCGCCAGCAGCCAAGGACTAGCGGGTTCCTACGAGCAGTACTTC.

This chain connects TRBV10-3 to TRBJ1-2; 7 bases are a match to TRBD1. The germline gives CDR1 ENHRY, CDR2 SYGVKD. This CDR3 is built from 15 residues. The J segment lost 4 bases and the V segment lost 4 bases, leaving 9 bases of the junction unmatched. The CDR3, as DNA: TGTGCCATCAGTGTAGGAGAGGGGGCTACCTATGGCTACACCTTC. Translation gives CAISVGEGATYGYTF.